This TCR beta chain was retrieved from a study of esophageal squamous cell carcinoma under preoperative chemotherapy. V was shortened by 6 bases and J by 4 bases, with 15 bases between the two germline ends. The germline CDR1 and CDR2 sequences are SGHTA and FQGNSA. This CDR3 contains 15 residues. TCRdb called the PCR reads again in MiXCR, with one record for every CDR3 protein. The data show approximately 12,000 distinct CDR3 sequences, around 50% seen once. Indicated time point: before preoperative PTX-NDP chemotherapy. The chain has TRBV7-2 and TRBJ1-4; no clear D. This specimen was taken from a patient given preoperative chemotherapy. This receptor was taken from a human donor with esophageal squamous cell carcinoma. The donor label of this sample is uncertain. CDR3 in amino acids: CASRPGRVINEKLFF. In DNA, the CDR3 is TGTGCCAGCAGGCCGGGGAGGGTCATTAATGAAAAACTGTTTTTT.